Each of the 14 T cell receptor beta chains below was sequenced from the same sample in a study of T cell clonality in common variable immunodeficiency. Study-wide findings and caveats: Common variable immunodeficiency TCR beta sequences reportedly had fewer deletions and N-nucleotide insertions.

Produced via immunoSEQ multiplex PCR; TCRdb's table is partial and in-frame only. Listed here are some 28,000 clones without any singletons, the top ten holding 25% to 30%. Their antigens remain unidentified. The sample taken for sequencing was peripheral blood mononuclear cells. The source of these receptors is a human donor with common variable immunodeficiency.

This clone was detected ten times or more. Read coverage stops 3 residues before the CDR3 terminus; the germline J gene supplies the remainder. This chain uses TRBV2 with TRBJ1-2; possibly TRBD1 for D (6 bases). The V and J ends lost 6 bases and 0 bases respectively, with 11 bases between them. The germline CDR1 and CDR2 sequences are SNHLY and FYNNEI. This CDR3 has 14 amino acids. The CDR3 loop reads CASSSQGTNYGYTF. The sequenced part of the CDR3 DNA is TGTGCCAGCAGCTCACAGGGTACTAACTATGGC.

This clone was seen only a few times. The read terminates 3 residues ahead of where the CDR3 ends, so the germline J gene completes it. V is TRBV19 and J is TRBJ1-2, with 7 bases that match TRBD1. Germline loops: CDR1 LNHDA, CDR2 SQIVND (reference sequence). Trimming removed 3 bases from V and 7 bases from J; junction bases left unmatched: 11. This CDR3 has 15 residues. The CDR3 region is CASSMTGTVGGGYTF. Partial CDR3 DNA: TGTGCCAGTAGTATGACCGGGACAGTAGGGGGTGGC. The full variable domain, rest sourced from reference TRBV19 and TRBJ1-2, is DGGITQSPKYLFRKEGQNVTLSCEQNLNHDAMYWYRQDPGQGLRLIYYSQIVNDFQKGDIAEGYSVSREKKESFPLTVTSAQKNPTAFYLCASSMTGTVGGGYTFGSGTRLTVV.

Of note for this clone: Read sequence stops 3 residues before the CDR3 end, and the germline J gene provides the missing end. The V gene is TRBV11-2, the J gene TRBJ1-6; 7 bases map to TRBD1. The germline V gene has CDR1 SGHAT and CDR2 FQNNGV. CDR3 length: 14 residues. V lost 7 bases, J lost 12 bases, and 12 bases stayed unmatched. CDR3 amino acids: CASTPSGQAIPLHF. The sequenced part of the CDR3 DNA is TGTGCCAGCACCCCTTCTGGACAGGCCATACCC.

This clone was counted a few times. The read halts 3 residues ahead of the CDR3 end, with the missing end drawn from the germline J gene. The chain has TRBV7-9 and TRBJ1-3, with D unresolved. V dropped 3 bases and J dropped 6 bases, with 3 bases sitting between them. The CDR3 is made up of 11 amino acids. Germline CDR1 SEHNR, CDR2 FQNEAQ (reference sequence). The sequenced part of the CDR3 DNA is TGTGCCAGCAGCTTCCAAAACACC. This sequence encodes CASSFQNT. The CDR3, in full, reads CASSFQNTIYF.

Remarks on this clone: Read coverage stops 3 residues before the CDR3 terminus; the germline J gene supplies the remainder. The rearrangement links TRBV2 to TRBJ1-1; 7 nucleotides line up with TRBD1. The germline V gene encodes CDR1 SNHLY and CDR2 FYNNEI. The CDR3 length is 13 residues. V was pared by 6 bases and J by 0 bases, with 1 base of the junction left unmatched. CDR3 residues: CASRGQLNTEAFF. CDR3 bases read: TGTGCCAGCAGGGGACAGCTGAACACTGAA.

This clone has just a few counts. Coverage ceases 3 residues before the CDR3 finishes, and the germline J gene fills in the end. The rearrangement joins TRBV2 to TRBJ1-4; weak D call: TRBD1 (5 bases). Trimming removed 2 bases at V and 7 bases at J, with 8 bases between. The CDR3 runs 13 residues. Germline CDR1 SNHLY, CDR2 FYNNEI. Partial CDR3 DNA: TGTGCCAGCAGTGAAAGGGGAGGTGAAAAA. The encoded protein is CASSERGGEK. The full CDR3 reads CASSERGGEKLFF. Complete variable domain (other parts from reference TRBV2 and TRBJ1-4): EPEVTQTPSHQVTQMGQEVILRCVPISNHLYFYWYRQILGQKVEFLVSFYNNEISEKSEIFDDQFSVERPDGSNFTLKIRSTKLEDSAMYFCASSERGGEKLFFGSGTQLSVL.

On this clone itself: The read ends 3 residues before the CDR3 terminus; that terminus is restored from the germline J gene. The J gene is TRBJ2-7, the V gene TRBV30, with D tentatively TRBD1 (5 bases). V dropped 2 bases and J dropped 4 bases, with 9 bases sitting between them. The CDR3 extends over 12 amino acids. Germline assignment: CDR1 GTSNPN and CDR2 SVGIG (reference sequence). Here the CDR3 reads CAWSQGPYEQYF. Incomplete CDR3 DNA: TGTGCCTGGAGTCAGGGTCCGTACGAG. Complete variable domain (other parts from reference TRBV30 and TRBJ2-7): SQTIHQWPATLVQPVGSPLSLECTVEGTSNPNLYWYRQAAGRGLQLLFYSVGIGQISSEVPQNLSASRPQDRQFILSSKKLLLSDSGFYLCAWSQGPYEQYFGPGTRLTVT.

This clone was counted ten times or more. The CDR3 end falls 3 residues outside the read, so it is completed with the germline J gene. The chain has TRBV6-2 or TRBV6-3 and TRBJ2-5; D call uncertain. The CDR3 runs 11 residues. Germline CDR1 and CDR2: MNHEY and SVGEGT. V was pared by 6 bases and J by 5 bases, with 7 bases between. The CDR3 protein is CASRRLETQYF. CDR3 DNA, as far as it was read: TGTGCCAGCAGGCGCCTTGAGACC.

This clone was counted many times. The CDR3 end is not reached by the read, which stops 3 residues before it; the germline J gene fills it in. The chain has TRBV19 and TRBJ2-1, with no clear D. V was pared by 5 bases and J by 2 bases, with 10 bases between. The germline gives CDR1 LNHDA, CDR2 SQIVND (reference sequence). CDR3 size: 14 residues. The part of the CDR3 DNA that was read is TGTGCCAGTAGTCCCAGTCGGGCCTACAATGAG. Translation gives CASSPSRAYNE. From start to end, the CDR3 is CASSPSRAYNEQFF.

In its sample, this clone was seen many times. The CDR3 end is not reached by the read, which stops 3 residues before it; the germline J gene fills it in. This sequence joins TRBV6-2 or TRBV6-3 and TRBJ2-3; D remains unclear. The CDR3 runs to 14 residues. CDR1 MNHEY and CDR2 SVGEGT come from the germline V gene. V gave up 0 bases and J gave up 0 bases, with 4 bases separating them. CDR3: CASSYSTSTDTQYF. The sequenced part of the CDR3 DNA is TGTGCCAGCAGTTACTCGACTAGCACAGATACG.

At least ten counts were recorded for this clone. The read gets to within 3 residues of the CDR3 end, and the germline J gene fills in the rest. The chain carries TRBV29-1 and TRBJ2-2; D remains unclear. V lost 7 bases and J 1 base, leaving 4 bases between the germline ends. CDR3 length: 11 amino acids. Germline V gene data show CDR1 as SQVTM and CDR2 as ANQGSEA. The sequenced part of the CDR3 DNA is TGCAGCGCCAGGAACACCGGGGAG. Translating it yields CSARNTGE. Given in full, the CDR3 is CSARNTGELFF.

With regard to this clone: Read coverage stops 3 residues before the CDR3 terminus; the germline J gene supplies the remainder. This chain joins TRBV19 and TRBJ1-5; 9 positions match TRBD1. The CDR3 spans 15 residues. V was clipped by 5 bases and J by 7 bases; unmatched bases: 9. CDR1 is LNHDA and CDR2 is SQIVND in the germline V gene (reference sequence). The DNA read from the CDR3 is TGTGCCAGTAGTGGGGGACAGGGAAGTCGACAGCCC. It codes for CASSGGQGSRQP. The complete CDR3 protein is CASSGGQGSRQPQHF.

Only a few counts were recorded for this clone. The sequence runs out 3 residues before the end of the CDR3; the remainder is reconstructed from the germline J gene. The same CDR3 is also encoded by other DNA sequences in this sample. The genes are TRBV7-9 and TRBJ2-5, with D possibly being TRBD2 (5 bases). V was cut by 1 base and J by 4 bases, with 10 bases left in between. In germline, CDR1 is SEHNR, CDR2 FQNEAQ (reference sequence). This CDR3 region has 14 residues. The CDR3 bases that were read are TGTGCCAGCAGCTTAGTTTTAGAGGGAGAGACC. It is translated as CASSLVLEGET. Given in full, the CDR3 is CASSLVLEGETQYF.

To note about this clone: Coverage ceases 3 residues before the CDR3 finishes, and the germline J gene fills in the end. Other DNA sequences in the sample encode the same CDR3. V is TRBV7-6 and J is TRBJ2-5; 7 bases agree with TRBD1. CDR3 length: 14 residues. Trimming took 1 base from V and 5 from J; bases not matched to a gene: 4. Per the germline V gene, CDR1 is SGHVS and CDR2 is FNYEAQ. CDR3 loop: CASSLGQGQETQYF. Partial CDR3 DNA: TGTGCCAGCAGCTTAGGACAGGGTCAGGAGACC.